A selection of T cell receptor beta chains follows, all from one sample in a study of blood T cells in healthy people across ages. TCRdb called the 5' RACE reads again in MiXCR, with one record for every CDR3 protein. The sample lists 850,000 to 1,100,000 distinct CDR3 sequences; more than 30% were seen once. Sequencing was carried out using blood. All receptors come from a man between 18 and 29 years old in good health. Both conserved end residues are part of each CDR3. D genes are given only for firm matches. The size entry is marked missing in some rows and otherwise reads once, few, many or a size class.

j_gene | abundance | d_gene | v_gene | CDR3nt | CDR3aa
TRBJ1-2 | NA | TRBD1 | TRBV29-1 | TGCAGCGCCTTAATGACAGGGGGCTTTGGCTACACCTTC | CSALMTGGFGYTF
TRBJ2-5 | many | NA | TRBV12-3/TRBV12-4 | TGTGCCAGCAGTTCGGTCCTAGATGAGACCCAGTACTTC | CASSSVLDETQYF
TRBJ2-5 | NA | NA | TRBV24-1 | TGTGCCACCAGTGGCGGTGGAGGAGAGACCCAGTACTTC | CATSGGGGETQYF
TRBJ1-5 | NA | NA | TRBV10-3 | TGTGCCATCAGTGAGTCGATTAGGGGCACCCAGCATTTT | CAISESIRGTQHF
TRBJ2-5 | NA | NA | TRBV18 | TGTGCCAGCTCACCAGACTATTACCAAGAGACCCAGTACTTC | CASSPDYYQETQYF
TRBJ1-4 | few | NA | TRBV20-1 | TGCAGTGCTAGAGGGAATTCACCAGACAACTCGGATGAAAAATTGTTTTTT | CSARGNSPDNSDEKLFF
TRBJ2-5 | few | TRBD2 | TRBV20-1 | TGCAGTGCTAGAGATGACGGGCTAGCGGTCCTAGAGACCCAGTACTTC | CSARDDGLAVLETQYF
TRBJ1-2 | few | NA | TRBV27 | TGTGCCAGCAGTGTATCGGGCGGGGGGAGCTACACCTTC | CASSVSGGGSYTF
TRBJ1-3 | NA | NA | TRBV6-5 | TGTGCCAGCAGTCAGGGATTGGCCATATATTTT | CASSQGLAIYF
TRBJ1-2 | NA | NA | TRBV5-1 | TGCGCCAGCAGCCTCGGGATTGGGGGCTACACCTTC | CASSLGIGGYTF
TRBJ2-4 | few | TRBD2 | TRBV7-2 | TGTGCCAGCAGCTTACGAAGCGGGGGGCTAGCCAAAAACATTCAGTACTTC | CASSLRSGGLAKNIQYF
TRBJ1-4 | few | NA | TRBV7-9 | TGTGCCAGCAGCTTAGGCCCGAATGAAAAACTGTTTTTT | CASSLGPNEKLFF
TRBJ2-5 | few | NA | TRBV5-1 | TGCGCCAGCAGCTTAAACATTGGGGAGACCCAGTACTTC | CASSLNIGETQYF
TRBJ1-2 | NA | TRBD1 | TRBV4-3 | TGCGCCAGCAGCCAGGAAACAGGACAGGACTATGGCTACACCTTC | CASSQETGQDYGYTF
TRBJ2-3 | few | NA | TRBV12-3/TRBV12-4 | TGTGCCAGCACTCTGGGGATCCCCGTCGGCACAGATACGCAGTATTTT | CASTLGIPVGTDTQYF
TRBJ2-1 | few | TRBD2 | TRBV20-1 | TGCAGTGCTAAAGCGGGGGGTATGTACAATGAGCAGTTCTTC | CSAKAGGMYNEQFF
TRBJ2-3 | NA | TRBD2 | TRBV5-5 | TGTGCCAGCAGCCGAGCGGGGATAGATACGCAGTATTTT | CASSRAGIDTQYF
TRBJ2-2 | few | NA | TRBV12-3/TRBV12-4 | TGTGCCAGCAGTTTCCGACCGAACACCGGGGAGCTGTTTTTT | CASSFRPNTGELFF
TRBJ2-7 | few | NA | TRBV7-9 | TGTGCCAGCAGCGTACAGGGGGGGGCGTACGAGCAGTACTTC | CASSVQGGAYEQYF
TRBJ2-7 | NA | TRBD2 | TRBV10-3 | TGTGCCTCCAGTTCCCAGGGACTAGCGGGGGACGAGCAGTACTTC | CASSSQGLAGDEQYF
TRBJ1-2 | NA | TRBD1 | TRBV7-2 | TGTGCCAGCAGCTTTTACACAGGGGCGGATGGCTACACCTTC | CASSFYTGADGYTF
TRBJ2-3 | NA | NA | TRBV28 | TGTGCCAGCTTCAGGCAAAGCACAGATACGCAGTATTTT | CASFRQSTDTQYF
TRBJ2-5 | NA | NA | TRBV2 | TGTACCACCCACCAACGGGGGACTCAAGAGACCCAGTACTTC | CTTHQRGTQETQYF
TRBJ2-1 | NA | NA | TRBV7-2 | TGTGCCAGCAGCCCTCAGGTTCGGTCCGCCTCACAAAACATTCAGTTCTTC | CASSPQVRSASQNIQFF
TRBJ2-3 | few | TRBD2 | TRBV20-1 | TGCAGTGCGGTGACTAGCGGGGTAACAGATACGCAGTATTTT | CSAVTSGVTDTQYF
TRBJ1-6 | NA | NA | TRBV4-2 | TGTGCCAGCAGCCAGGCACACCCCAGATTTGGCGGTTCCTATAATTCACCCCTCCACTTT | CASSQAHPRFGGSYNSPLHF
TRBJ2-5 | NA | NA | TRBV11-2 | TGTGCCAGCAGCCCCTCGGGGCCCCAGCGAGAGACCCAGTACTTC | CASSPSGPQRETQYF
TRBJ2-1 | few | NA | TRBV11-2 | TGTGCCAGCGCGAGGAGGGGAGGCCATGAGCAGTTCTTC | CASARRGGHEQFF
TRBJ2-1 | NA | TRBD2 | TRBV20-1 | TGCAGTGCCGCTAGCGGGGGTTACAATGAGCAGTTCTTC | CSAASGGYNEQFF
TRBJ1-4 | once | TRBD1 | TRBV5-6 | TGTGCCAGCAGCTTGAAGGGGGCCCAGCGGGAAAAACTGTTTTTT | CASSLKGAQREKLFF
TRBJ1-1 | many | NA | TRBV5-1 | TGCGCCAGCAGCCTACTACAGGGTGAAGGCACTGAAGCTTTCTTT | CASSLLQGEGTEAFF
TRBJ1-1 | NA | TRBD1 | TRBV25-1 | TGTGCCAGCAGTGAATATGCAGGGGGCCATACTGAAGCTTTCTTT | CASSEYAGGHTEAFF
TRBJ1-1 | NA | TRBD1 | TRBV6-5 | TGTGCCAGCGACCCAACAGGGGGTTCGAACACTGAAGCTTTCTTT | CASDPTGGSNTEAFF
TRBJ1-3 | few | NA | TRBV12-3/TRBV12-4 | TGTGCCAGCAGTTTGGGCGGTCGAAACACCATATATTTT | CASSLGGRNTIYF
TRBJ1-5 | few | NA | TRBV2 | TGTGCCAGCAATAGGGGGAGAAATCAGCCCCAGCATTTT | CASNRGRNQPQHF
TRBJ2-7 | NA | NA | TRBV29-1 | TGCAGCGTTGAAGATGGCGTCTACGAGCAGTACTTC | CSVEDGVYEQYF
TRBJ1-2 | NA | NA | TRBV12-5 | TGTGCTAGTGGTTTGGGGCAGAACTATGGCTACACCTTC | CASGLGQNYGYTF
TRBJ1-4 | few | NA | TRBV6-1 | TGTGCCAGCAGTGAACAGTTAGGAGAAAAACTGTTTTTT | CASSEQLGEKLFF
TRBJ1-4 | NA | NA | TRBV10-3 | TGTGCCATCAGTCAGGGAGAGGAAAAACTGTTTTTT | CAISQGEEKLFF
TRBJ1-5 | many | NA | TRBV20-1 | TGCAGTGCTAGAATAATGGGACACCAAAATCAGCCCCAGCATTTT | CSARIMGHQNQPQHF
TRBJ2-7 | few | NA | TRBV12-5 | TGTGCTAGTGGTTTGTTTGACTGGGGCCGCTACGAGCAGTACTTC | CASGLFDWGRYEQYF
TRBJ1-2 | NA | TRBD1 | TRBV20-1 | TGCAGTGCTCCCATACCGGGACAGAACTATGGCTACACCTTC | CSAPIPGQNYGYTF
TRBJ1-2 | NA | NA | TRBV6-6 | TGTGCCAGCAGTTACTCCCCGGGTGTTGAGGGCTATGGCTACACCTTC | CASSYSPGVEGYGYTF
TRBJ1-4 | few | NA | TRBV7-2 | TGTGCCAGCAGCTTATTTTGGGATACCAATGAAAAACTGTTTTTT | CASSLFWDTNEKLFF
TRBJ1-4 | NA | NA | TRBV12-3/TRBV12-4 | TGTGCCAGCGGGGCAGTCAATAATGAAAAACTGTTTTTT | CASGAVNNEKLFF